Shown below are 2 T cell receptor beta chains from a single sample sequenced in a study of blood T cell repertoires in COVID-19. The method was immunoSEQ multiplex PCR; TCRdb's version includes in-frame clones alone and lacks a portion of them. Of around 440,000 clones in the sample, approximately 88% were seen once. Sequenced: peripheral blood. The receptor set was obtained from a woman between 45 and 65 years old with COVID-19, enrolled during active disease.

The chain carries TRBV5-4 and TRBJ2-1, with 7 bases aligning to TRBD2. The CDR3 has 14 residues. CDR1 SGHNT and CDR2 YYREEE come from the germline V gene (reference sequence). V was clipped by 2 bases and J by 6 bases; unmatched bases: 5. CDR3 sequence: CASSLGLVINEQFF. CDR3 DNA sequence: TGTGCCAGCAGCTTAGGACTAGTTATCAATGAGCAGTTCTTC.

The chain couples TRBV5-6 to TRBJ1-1; 12 bases map to TRBD1. CDR1 and CDR2 from the germline V gene are SGHDT and YYEEEE. V trimming: 1 base; J trimming: 5 bases; junction bases outside the gene matches: 6. This CDR3 has 16 residues. The CDR3 region is CASSLLGQGAGTEAFF. CDR3 coding DNA: TGTGCCAGCAGCTTGTTGGGACAGGGGGCGGGAACTGAAGCTTTCTTT.